Listed below are T cell receptor beta chains from one sample, sequenced in a study of cytomegalovirus exposure and HLA in healthy donors. TCRdb's copy holds only in-frame clones and misses some; the assay was immunoSEQ multiplex PCR. The repertoire holds approximately 180,000 clones, roughly 77% seen once, with approximately 1.4% in the top ten. The sample was PBMCs. These receptor sequences come from a woman between 50 and 59 years old in good health and CMV-seronegative. CDR3s include the opening cysteine and the closing phenylalanine or tryptophan. D genes are given only for firm matches. Only some rows state a clone size, as once, few, many or a class for expanded clones.

V	D	size	J	CDR3	DNA
TRBV9	TRBD1	.	TRBJ2-7	CASSPRPRDRGPYEQYF	TGTGCCAGCAGCCCGCGTCCCAGGGACAGGGGTCCCTACGAGCAGTACTTC
TRBV19	TRBD2	.	TRBJ2-1	CASSLLAGGTGEQFF	TGTGCCAGTAGTCTCCTAGCGGGAGGGACGGGTGAGCAGTTCTTC
TRBV18	.	.	TRBJ2-2	CASSPPHQRGGELFF	TGTGCCAGCTCACCACCACACCAACGGGGCGGGGAGCTGTTTTTT
TRBV7-9	.	once	TRBJ2-1	CASSSMGLPEQFF	TGTGCCAGCAGTTCAATGGGGCTACCTGAGCAGTTCTTC
TRBV11-3	.	few	TRBJ2-2	CASSARGVSTGELFF	TGTGCCAGCAGCGCCCGTGGAGTTAGCACCGGGGAGCTGTTTTTT
TRBV6-1	TRBD1	.	TRBJ1-6	CASSPDRGRASPLHF	TGTGCCAGCAGTCCGGACAGGGGGCGAGCTTCACCCCTCCACTTT
TRBV5-1	.	.	TRBJ1-1	CASSLVATEAFF	TGCGCCAGCAGCTTGGTGGCCACTGAAGCTTTCTTT
TRBV28	TRBD1	.	TRBJ1-6	CASSLRGPAYNSPLHF	TGTGCCAGCAGCCTCAGGGGGCCGGCGTATAATTCACCCCTCCACTTT
TRBV7-8	TRBD2	once	TRBJ2-3	CASSNSKVAGGHSDTQYF	TGTGCCAGCAGCAACTCGAAGGTAGCGGGGGGGCATTCAGATACGCAGTATTTT
TRBV5-6	.	.	TRBJ2-7	CASSKDGQVYEQYF	TGTGCCAGCAGCAAAGATGGTCAGGTTTACGAGCAGTACTTC
TRBV5-1	.	.	TRBJ2-3	CASSKQATHSTDTQYF	TGCGCCAGCAGCAAACAGGCCACACACAGCACAGATACGCAGTATTTT
TRBV29-1	.	.	TRBJ1-2	CSVETGYGYTF	TGCAGCGTTGAAACAGGCTATGGCTACACCTTC